This entry lists 30 T cell receptor beta chains sequenced from one sample in a study of shared clonotypes between healthy human individuals. Clones were sequenced by immunoSEQ multiplex PCR, and TCRdb holds only the in-frame ones, with some missing. The sample yields 2.3 million or so clones, roughly 93% seen once. The sample consisted of naive CD4+ T cells from PBMCs. Documented subset: CD45RA+ positively selected. All receptors derive from a man between 18 and 35 years old in good health. Some clones in this sample may be carry-over from other donors' samples.

The J gene is TRBJ2-1, the V gene TRBV28; the D is unclear. Germline CDR1 MDHEN, CDR2 SYDVKM. The CDR3 consists of 10 residues. Trimming took off 8 bases at V and 6 bases at J, with 5 bases between the two ends. The CDR3 here is CASFRNEQFF. The CDR3 coding sequence is TGTGCCAGCTTTCGCAATGAGCAGTTCTTC. The variable domain in full, completed from reference TRBV28 and TRBJ2-1, reads DVKVTQSSRYLVKRTGEKVFLECVQDMDHENMFWYRQDPGLGLRLIYFSYDVKMKEKGDIPEGYSVSREKKERFSLILESASTNQTSMYLCASFRNEQFFGPGTRLTVL.

This chain links TRBV7-2 with TRBJ2-5; possible D gene TRBD2, 5 bases. Germline CDR1 is SGHTA and CDR2 is FQGNSA. The V end was cut by 7 bases, the J end by 0 bases, with 12 bases between. CDR3 length: 14 residues. CDR3 residues: CASKPDSYQETQYF. The DNA of the CDR3 is TGTGCCAGCAAGCCGGACTCCTACCAAGAGACCCAGTACTTC.

The rearrangement links TRBV30 to TRBJ1-4; 7 bases are a match to TRBD1. After removal of 0 bases from V and 4 bases from J, the junction contained 2 bases not matched to a gene. This CDR3 has 14 residues. Germline CDR1 is GTSNPN and CDR2 is SVGIG (reference sequence). CDR3 nucleotides: TGTGCCTGGAGTGTAGGGGGCCTTAATGAAAAACTGTTTTTT. Encoded protein: CAWSVGGLNEKLFF.

The V gene is TRBV28, the J gene TRBJ2-7; D gene unclear. Germline lookup yields CDR1 MDHEN and CDR2 SYDVKM. The CDR3 is 11 amino acids. Trimming cost V 8 bases and J 3 bases, with 8 bases left between them. CDR3 nucleotides: TGTGCCAGCTGTCACCTCTACGAGCAGTACTTC. This gives the protein CASCHLYEQYF. The complete variable domain, with remaining parts taken from reference TRBV28 and TRBJ2-7, reads DVKVTQSSRYLVKRTGEKVFLECVQDMDHENMFWYRQDPGLGLRLIYFSYDVKMKEKGDIPEGYSVSREKKERFSLILESASTNQTSMYLCASCHLYEQYFGPGTRLTVT.

The chain uses TRBV19 and TRBJ2-5; D possibly corresponds to TRBD2 (6 bases). This CDR3 has 16 residues. CDR1 and CDR2 from the germline V gene are LNHDA and SQIVND (reference sequence). Trimming took 5 bases from V and 4 from J, leaving 20 bases between them. CDR3 sequence: CASSPEGLPGGETQYF. CDR3 coding DNA: TGTGCCAGTAGTCCGGAGGGACTTCCCGGGGGAGAGACCCAGTACTTC.

The chain couples TRBV5-1 to TRBJ2-1, with no clear D. Between the trimmed V and J ends, which lost 0 bases and 3 bases, there was a span of 13 bases. Germline CDR1 SGHRS, CDR2 YFSETQ. The CDR3 is 16 amino acids. The CDR3: CASSLGRTMSYNEQFF. The CDR3 nucleotides read TGCGCCAGCAGCTTGGGCCGAACGATGAGCTACAATGAGCAGTTCTTC.

CDR3 nucleotide sequence: TGTGCCAGCACCCAGACTAGCGGGGCTCGGGATACGCAGTATTTT. It is translated as CASTQTSGARDTQYF. This chain links TRBV5-4 with TRBJ2-3, with 11 bases lining up with TRBD2. V lost 6 bases and J lost 6; bases outside the gene matches: 9. CDR1 and CDR2 (germline): SGHNT, YYREEE (reference sequence). CDR3 length: 15 amino acids.

J is TRBJ2-3 and V is TRBV5-1, with D possibly called TRBD1 or TRBD2 (5 bases each). Trimming stripped 4 bases from V and 5 bases from J, with 14 bases between. The CDR3 loop spans 14 amino acids. The germline V gene encodes CDR1 SGHRS and CDR2 YFSETQ. The CDR3 bases are TGCGCCAGCAGCCCGGGACCCTCAGAAGATACGCAGTATTTT. This translates into CASSPGPSEDTQYF.

The gene calls are TRBV7-2 and TRBJ1-5; 10 bases fit TRBD1. Germline assignment: CDR1 SGHTA and CDR2 FQGNSA. V trimming: 5 bases; J trimming: 9 bases; junction bases outside the gene matches: 4. The CDR3 length is 13 residues. Written as DNA, the CDR3 is TGTGCCAGCAGCCTGGGACAGGGGTTGCCCCAGCATTTT. Its translation: CASSLGQGLPQHF.

The chain carries TRBV20-1 and TRBJ2-7, with D unclear. CDR3 length equals 10 residues. Trimming removed 5 bases from V and 6 bases from J, with 8 bases in between. Germline CDR1 reads DFQATT; CDR2 reads SNEGSKA (reference sequence). The CDR3, as DNA: TGCAGTGCTGTCATCGGCGAGCAGTACTTC. Its protein is CSAVIGEQYF.

This clone came up a few times. CDR3 bases: TGTGCCTGGAGCCGGACCTCAGCAAATCAGCCCCAGCATTTT. This gives the protein CAWSRTSANQPQHF. The chain joins TRBV30 to TRBJ1-5; D unresolved. Trimming left V 3 bases short and J 4 bases short, with 13 bases between. Germline CDR1 is GTSNPN and CDR2 is SVGIG (reference sequence). The CDR3 has 14 amino acids.

This clone has a single count. This chain links TRBV10-3 with TRBJ2-7; the D gene is possibly TRBD1 (6 bases). V lost 6 bases to trimming and J lost 1 base, with 13 bases between them. Germline assignment: CDR1 ENHRY and CDR2 SYGVKD. This CDR3 is built from 14 residues. For the CDR3, the DNA is TGTGCCATCAGACCAGACGGACAGTCCTACGAGCAGTACTTC. Encoded protein: CAIRPDGQSYEQYF.

About this clone: One end of the junction does not line up with germline, which may come from a read error. The rearrangement uses TRBV27 and TRBJ2-1; 7 positions agree with TRBD2. The CDR3 is made up of 14 amino acids. Germline V gene data show CDR1 as MNHEY and CDR2 as SMNVEV (reference sequence). The CDR3 nucleotides read TGTGCCAGTCCTCCGGGACTACTCTACAGTGAGCAGTTCTTC. It yields the protein CASPPGLLYSEQFF.

This chain links TRBV6-7 with TRBJ2-3; the match to TRBD2 covers 9 bases. TRBV6-7 is classed as an ORF, of uncertain function. CDR3 size: 18 residues. The V segment lost 9 bases and the J segment 5 bases; nucleotides outside the gene matches: 21. This CDR3 is CARDPLGKGGRAVDTQYF. The CDR3, as DNA: TGTGCCAGAGATCCGCTGGGCAAGGGCGGGAGGGCCGTAGATACGCAGTATTTT.

The CDR3 sequence: CASSEYSGRAPDTQYF. CDR3 coding DNA: TGTGCCAGCAGCGAATATAGCGGGAGGGCCCCGGATACGCAGTATTTT. This chain links TRBV9 with TRBJ2-3; 11 positions match TRBD2. V gave up 3 bases and J gave up 6 bases; unmatched junction bases: 9. This CDR3 region has 16 residues. CDR1 is SGDLS and CDR2 is YYNGEE in the germline V gene.

This chain joins TRBV5-1 and TRBJ2-7; 8 bases fit TRBD1. The length of the CDR3 is 16 residues. CDR1 is SGHRS and CDR2 is YFSETQ in the germline V gene. Germline trimming cut 3 bases from V and 4 bases from J; bases unmatched to any gene: 12. CDR3 bases: TGCGCCAGCAGCTCCAGTGCCTGGACAGGGAAATACGAGCAGTACTTC. Translation: CASSSSAWTGKYEQYF.

The CDR3 protein is CASIRDWGNYGYTF. The CDR3 DNA follows: TGTGCCAGTATCCGGGATTGGGGTAACTATGGCTACACCTTC. This rearrangement joins TRBV6-1 to TRBJ1-2; D call uncertain. V lost 9 bases to trimming and J lost 1 base, with 15 bases between them. Germline lookup yields CDR1 MNHNS and CDR2 SASEGT. The CDR3 loop spans 14 amino acids.

CDR3 sequence (DNA): TGTGCCAGCTCACCACTCGAACAGGGGGCAACTGAAGCTTTCTTT. Its translation is CASSPLEQGATEAFF. The chain has TRBV18 and TRBJ1-1, with 9 bases fitting TRBD1. Trimming removed 1 base from V and 5 bases from J; junction bases left unmatched: 5. Germline CDR1 and CDR2: KGHSH and LQKENI. The CDR3 consists of 15 residues.

V gene TRBV27 combines with J gene TRBJ1-5; 10 nucleotides line up with TRBD1. After removal of 5 bases from V and 2 bases from J, the junction contained 12 bases not matched to a gene. This CDR3 spans 18 amino acids. Germline V lookup: CDR1 MNHEY, CDR2 SMNVEV (reference sequence). The CDR3 is CASSLGPGQGTRNQPQHF. CDR3 coding DNA: TGTGCCAGCAGTCTGGGCCCGGGACAGGGGACGCGCAATCAGCCCCAGCATTTT.

This sequence joins TRBV6-6 and TRBJ1-5, with 10 nucleotides matching TRBD1. This CDR3 has 14 residues. Germline V CDR1 and CDR2: MNHNY, SVGAGI (reference sequence). V was pared by 6 bases and J by 6 bases, with 5 bases of the junction left unmatched. CDR3 sequence reads: CASRGGTGVQPQHF. CDR3 bases: TGTGCCAGCAGAGGCGGGACAGGGGTTCAGCCCCAGCATTTT.

The chain recombines TRBV4-3 with TRBJ2-7, with 10 bases that match TRBD2. The CDR3 covers 17 residues. Trimming cost V 0 bases and J 5 bases; bases outside gene matches: 10. In germline, CDR1 is LGHNA, CDR2 YSLEER. The CDR3 DNA sequence: TGCGCCAGCAGCCAAGATCTGAGAGCGGGAGGGCCGAACGAGCAGTACTTC. This sequence encodes CASSQDLRAGGPNEQYF.

The chain combines TRBV11-2 with TRBJ2-5; a weak D match, TRBD2 (6 bases). CDR3 size: 13 residues. V lost 8 bases, J lost 1 base, and 11 bases lay in between. The germline V gene encodes CDR1 SGHAT and CDR2 FQNNGV. In DNA form, the CDR3 reads TGTGCCAGCGGGAGGACGATCCAAGAGACCCAGTACTTC. Its translation is CASGRTIQETQYF. Complete variable domain (other parts from reference TRBV11-2 and TRBJ2-5): EAGVAQSPRYKIIEKRQSVAFWCNPISGHATLYWYQQILGQGPKLLIQFQNNGVVDDSQLPKDRFSAERLKGVDSTLKIQPAKLEDSAVYLCASGRTIQETQYFGPGTRLLVL.

The J gene is TRBJ2-5, the V gene TRBV7-9; D is undetermined. Between the trimmed V and J ends, which lost 0 bases and 5 bases, there was a span of 7 bases. This CDR3 spans 13 amino acids. Per germline, CDR1 SEHNR and CDR2 FQNEAQ (reference sequence). The CDR3 DNA sequence: TGTGCCAGCAGCTTAGCCCACTGGGAGACCCAGTACTTC. Its translation is CASSLAHWETQYF.

Comments on this clone: Other DNA sequences in the sample encode the same CDR3. The V call is TRBV6-1, the J call TRBJ1-2; a possible D gene is TRBD1 (6 bases). Germline V CDR1 and CDR2: MNHNS, SASEGT. Trimming took off 4 bases at V and 0 bases at J, with 9 bases between the two ends. The CDR3 has 14 amino acids. The CDR3 coding sequence is TGTGCCAGCAGTGGCAGGGGTTCTAACTATGGCTACACCTTC. It translates to CASSGRGSNYGYTF.

V is TRBV25-1 and J is TRBJ1-4, with D unresolved. This CDR3 spans 13 amino acids. The V end was cut by 4 bases, the J end by 5 bases, with 8 bases between. The germline V gene encodes CDR1 MGHDK and CDR2 SYGVNS. The CDR3 is CASSGRRNEKLFF. The CDR3 DNA follows: TGTGCCAGCAGTGGACGGCGAAATGAAAAACTGTTTTTT.

Remarks on this clone: This CDR3 is also generated by other DNA sequences in the sample. This chain links TRBV18 with TRBJ2-5; TRBD1 might be the D (6 bases). Germline CDR1 KGHSH, CDR2 LQKENI. Trimming pared 0 bases from V and 1 base from J, leaving 6 bases between. The CDR3 has 14 residues. CDR3 protein: CASSPPTGQETQYF. The CDR3, as DNA: TGTGCCAGCTCACCACCGACAGGCCAAGAGACCCAGTACTTC.

This chain uses TRBV6-1 with TRBJ1-1; unclear D gene. The V end lost 6 bases, the J end lost 3 bases, and 11 bases lay between the germline ends. Germline V gene data show CDR1 as MNHNS and CDR2 as SASEGT. The CDR3 is 13 residues long. The CDR3 sequence is CASSRTHDTEAFF. CDR3 nucleotides: TGTGCCAGCAGCCGTACACACGACACTGAAGCTTTCTTT.

V gene TRBV7-8 combines with J gene TRBJ1-2; maybe TRBD1 (5 bases). Trimming removed 1 base at V and 3 bases at J, with 15 bases between. This CDR3 spans 16 amino acids. CDR1 is SGHVS and CDR2 is FQNEAQ in the germline V gene. In nucleotides, the CDR3 is TGTGCCAGCAGCTTAGGATTAAGGGGTGAAGACTATGGCTACACCTTC. Translation gives CASSLGLRGEDYGYTF. Based on the CDR3 plus reference TRBV7-8 and TRBJ1-2, the full variable domain is GAGVSQSPRYKVAKRGQDVALRCDPISGHVSLFWYQQALGQGPEFLTYFQNEAQLDKSGLPSDRFFAERPEGSVSTLKIQRTQQEDSAVYLCASSLGLRGEDYGYTFGSGTRLTVV.

Note on this clone: The sample holds other DNA sequences that translate to the same CDR3. This sequence joins TRBV5-1 and TRBJ2-1, with 8 bases aligning to TRBD2. Germline trimming cut 0 bases from V and 5 bases from J; bases unmatched to any gene: 4. CDR1 and CDR2 (germline): SGHRS, YFSETQ. The CDR3 is 15 residues long. The CDR3 is CASSLGLAPNNEQFF. CDR3 coding DNA: TGCGCCAGCAGCTTGGGACTAGCGCCTAACAATGAGCAGTTCTTC.

The chain combines TRBV5-1 with TRBJ2-7, with TRBD2 as a possible D gene (5 bases). Trimming took off 1 base at V and 1 base at J, with 9 bases between the two ends. This CDR3 has 14 residues. Looked up from germline, CDR1 is SGHRS and CDR2 is YFSETQ. CDR3 coding DNA: TGCGCCAGCAGCTTGCCAGCGGATTCCTACGAGCAGTACTTC. Translating it yields CASSLPADSYEQYF. The complete variable domain, with remaining parts taken from reference TRBV5-1 and TRBJ2-7, reads KAGVTQTPRYLIKTRGQQVTLSCSPISGHRSVSWYQQTPGQGLQFLFEYFSETQRNKGNFPGRFSGRQFSNSRSEMNVSTLELGDSALYLCASSLPADSYEQYFGPGTRLTVT.